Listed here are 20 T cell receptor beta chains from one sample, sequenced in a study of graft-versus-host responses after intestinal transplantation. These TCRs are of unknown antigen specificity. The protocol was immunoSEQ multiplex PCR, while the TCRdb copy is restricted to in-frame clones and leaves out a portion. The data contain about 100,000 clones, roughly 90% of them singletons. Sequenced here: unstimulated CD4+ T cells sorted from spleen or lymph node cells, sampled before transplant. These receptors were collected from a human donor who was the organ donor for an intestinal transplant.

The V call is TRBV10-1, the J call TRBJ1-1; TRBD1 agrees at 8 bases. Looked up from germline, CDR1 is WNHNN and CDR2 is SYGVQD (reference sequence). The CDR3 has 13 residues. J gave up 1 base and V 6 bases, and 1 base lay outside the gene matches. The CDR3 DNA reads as TGCGCCAGCAGGACAGGGGCGAACACTGAAGCTTTCTTT. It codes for CASRTGANTEAFF.

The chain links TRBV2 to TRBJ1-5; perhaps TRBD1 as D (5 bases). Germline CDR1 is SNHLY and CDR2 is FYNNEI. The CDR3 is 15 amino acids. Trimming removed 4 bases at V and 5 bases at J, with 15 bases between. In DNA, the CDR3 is TGTGCCAGCAGTGCGTCGTTGAGGGGTGATCAGCCCCAGCATTTT. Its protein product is CASSASLRGDQPQHF.

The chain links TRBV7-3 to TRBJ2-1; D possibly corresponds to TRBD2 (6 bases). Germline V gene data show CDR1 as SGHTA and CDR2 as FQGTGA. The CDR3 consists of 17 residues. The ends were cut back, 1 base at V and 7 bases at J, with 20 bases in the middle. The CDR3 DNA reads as TGTGCCAGCAGCTTAAAAGGCCGCGGTCTAGCGTTAAATGAGCAGTTCTTC. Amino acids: CASSLKGRGLALNEQFF.

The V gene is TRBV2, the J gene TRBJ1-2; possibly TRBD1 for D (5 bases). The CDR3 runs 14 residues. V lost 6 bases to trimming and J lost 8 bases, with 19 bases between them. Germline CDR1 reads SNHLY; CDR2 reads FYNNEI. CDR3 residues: CASRATTPGRGYTF. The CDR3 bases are TGTGCCAGCAGAGCCACCACCCCAGGGCGAGGCTACACCTTC.

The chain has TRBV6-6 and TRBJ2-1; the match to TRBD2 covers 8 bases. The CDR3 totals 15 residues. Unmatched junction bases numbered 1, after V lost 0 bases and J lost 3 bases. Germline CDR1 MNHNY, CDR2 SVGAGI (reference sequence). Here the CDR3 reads CASSYSGTSYNEQFF. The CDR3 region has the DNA TGTGCCAGCAGTTACTCGGGGACTAGCTACAATGAGCAGTTCTTC.

The CDR3 loop reads CASSEARLAGTDTQYF. As DNA, the CDR3 is TGTGCCAGCAGTGAAGCCCGACTAGCTGGCACAGATACGCAGTATTTT. The chain uses TRBV2 and TRBJ2-3; 7 bases align to TRBD2. Germline V gene sequence: CDR1 SNHLY, CDR2 FYNNEI. CDR3 length equals 16 residues. With V trimmed by 0 bases and J by 1 base, 4 bases remained unmatched.

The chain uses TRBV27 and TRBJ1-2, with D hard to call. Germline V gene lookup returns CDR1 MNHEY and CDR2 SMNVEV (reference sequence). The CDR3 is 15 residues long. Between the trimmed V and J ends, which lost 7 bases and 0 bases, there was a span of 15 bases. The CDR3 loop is CASKDPAVSNYGYTF. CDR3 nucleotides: TGTGCCAGCAAGGACCCAGCGGTCTCTAACTATGGCTACACCTTC.

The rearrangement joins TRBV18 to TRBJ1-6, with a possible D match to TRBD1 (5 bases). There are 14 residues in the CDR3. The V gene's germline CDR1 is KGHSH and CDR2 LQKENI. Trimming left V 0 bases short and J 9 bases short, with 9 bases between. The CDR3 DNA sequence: TGTGCCAGCTCACCACCACCAGGGAGTTCACCCCTCCACTTT. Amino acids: CASSPPPGSSPLHF.

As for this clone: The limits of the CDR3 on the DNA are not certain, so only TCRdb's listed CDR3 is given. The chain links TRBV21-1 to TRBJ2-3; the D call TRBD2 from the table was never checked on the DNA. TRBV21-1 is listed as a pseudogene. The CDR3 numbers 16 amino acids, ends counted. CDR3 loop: CASSRVAGGATDTQYF.

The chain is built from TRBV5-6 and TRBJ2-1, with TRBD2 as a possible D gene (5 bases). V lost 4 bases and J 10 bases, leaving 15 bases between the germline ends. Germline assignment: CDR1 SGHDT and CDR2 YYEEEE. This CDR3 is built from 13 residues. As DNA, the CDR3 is TGTGCCAGCAGCAAAGGACTTAATCAAGAGCAGTTCTTC. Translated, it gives CASSKGLNQEQFF.

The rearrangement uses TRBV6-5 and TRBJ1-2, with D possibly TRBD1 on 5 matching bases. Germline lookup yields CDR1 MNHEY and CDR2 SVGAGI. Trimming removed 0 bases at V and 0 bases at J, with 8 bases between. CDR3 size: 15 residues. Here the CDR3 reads CASSYSGRTNYGYTF. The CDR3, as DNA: TGTGCCAGCAGTTACTCGGGGCGAACTAACTATGGCTACACCTTC.

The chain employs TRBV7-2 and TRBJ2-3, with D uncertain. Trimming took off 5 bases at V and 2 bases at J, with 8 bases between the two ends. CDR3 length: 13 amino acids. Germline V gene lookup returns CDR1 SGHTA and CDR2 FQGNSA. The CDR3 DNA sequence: TGTGCCAGCAGCCAACCCGCCACAGATACGCAGTATTTT. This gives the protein CASSQPATDTQYF.

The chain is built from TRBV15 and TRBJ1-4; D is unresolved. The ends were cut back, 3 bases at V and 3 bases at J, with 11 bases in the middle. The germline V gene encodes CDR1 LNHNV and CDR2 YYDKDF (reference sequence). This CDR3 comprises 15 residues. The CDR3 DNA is TGTGCCACCAGCAGGGCCGTCGAGGCTAATGAAAAACTGTTTTTT. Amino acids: CATSRAVEANEKLFF.

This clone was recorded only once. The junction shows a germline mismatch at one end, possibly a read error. CDR3 protein: CASSQALAGGDNEQFF. CDR3 DNA sequence: TGTGCCAGCAGCCAAGCCCTAGCGGGAGGGGACAATGAGCAGTTCTTC. This chain connects TRBV4-1 to TRBJ2-1; TRBD2 matches at 12 bases. Looked up from germline, CDR1 is MGHRA and CDR2 is YSYEKL. The CDR3 contains 16 residues.

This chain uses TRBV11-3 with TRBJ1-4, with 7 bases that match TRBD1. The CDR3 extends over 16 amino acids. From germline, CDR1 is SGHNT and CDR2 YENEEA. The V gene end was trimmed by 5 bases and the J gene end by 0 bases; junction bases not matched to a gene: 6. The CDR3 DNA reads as TGTGCCAGCAGCCGGAGACAGGGCGCAACTAATGAAAAACTGTTTTTT. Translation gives CASSRRQGATNEKLFF.

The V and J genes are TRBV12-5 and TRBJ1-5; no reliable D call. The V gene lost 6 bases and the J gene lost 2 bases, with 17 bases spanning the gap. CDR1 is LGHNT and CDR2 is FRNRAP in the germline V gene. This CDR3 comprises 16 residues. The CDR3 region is CASGRVSVGGNQPQHF. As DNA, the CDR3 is TGTGCTAGTGGCCGGGTGTCGGTTGGTGGCAATCAGCCCCAGCATTTT.

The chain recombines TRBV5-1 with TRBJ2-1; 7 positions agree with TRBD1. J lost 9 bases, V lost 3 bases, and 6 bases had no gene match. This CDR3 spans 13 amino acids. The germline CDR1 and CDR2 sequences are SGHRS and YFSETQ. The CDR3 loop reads CASSSIRGPEQFF. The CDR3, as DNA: TGCGCCAGCAGCTCAATTAGGGGGCCTGAGCAGTTCTTC.

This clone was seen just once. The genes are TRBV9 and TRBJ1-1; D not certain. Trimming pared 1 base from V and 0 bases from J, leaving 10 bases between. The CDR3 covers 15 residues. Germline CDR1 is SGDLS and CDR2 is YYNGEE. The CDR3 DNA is TGTGCCAGCAGCGTAATCGCAGCGATGAACACTGAAGCTTTCTTT. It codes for CASSVIAAMNTEAFF.

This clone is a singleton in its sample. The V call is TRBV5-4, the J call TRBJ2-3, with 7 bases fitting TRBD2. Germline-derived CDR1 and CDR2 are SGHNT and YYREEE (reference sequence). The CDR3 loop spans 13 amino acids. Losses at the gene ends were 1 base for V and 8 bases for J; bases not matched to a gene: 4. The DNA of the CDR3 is TGTGCCAGCAGCTTGAAGGGGAGGGGTACGCAGTATTTT. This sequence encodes CASSLKGRGTQYF.

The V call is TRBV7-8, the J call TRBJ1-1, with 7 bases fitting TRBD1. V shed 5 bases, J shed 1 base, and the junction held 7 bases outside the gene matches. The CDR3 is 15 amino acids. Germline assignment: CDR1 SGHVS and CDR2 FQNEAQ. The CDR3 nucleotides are TGTGCCAGCAGCCTCGGGACAGCTCCGAACACTGAAGCTTTCTTT. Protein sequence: CASSLGTAPNTEAFF.